These T cell receptor beta chains were read from a single sample in a study of T-cell reconstitution after alpha-beta-depleted transplantation in children. TCRdb reprocessed the PCR reads via MiXCR and lists one record per CDR3 protein. This table holds roughly 100,000 distinct CDR3 sequences, roughly 7.6% found once. Specimen: PBMCs, collected before TCRalphabeta/CD19-depleted stem cell transplant. The receptors derive from a boy aged 2 to 9 with acute lymphoblastic leukemia, due to receive a stem cell transplant. Each CDR3 is given with its conserved first and last residue. Fields, in order: clone size, D gene, V gene, J gene, CDR3 DNA, CDR3 protein. The D gene is left open where the match is weak. Not all rows give a size; the values are once, few, many and, for expanded clones, a class.

few	TRBD1	TRBV28	TRBJ1-4	TGTGCCAGCCGGGACAGGGGAGCCGGGCCTAATGAAAAACTGTTTTTT	CASRDRGAGPNEKLFF
many	-	TRBV6-1	TRBJ2-5	TGTGCCAGCAGCGTCTGGGACCCACAAGAGACCCAGTACTTC	CASSVWDPQETQYF
many	TRBD2	TRBV5-1	TRBJ2-1	TGCGCCAGCAGCTATGCCGCGGGACTAGCGGCCTACAATGAGCAGTTCTTC	CASSYAAGLAAYNEQFF
many	TRBD2	TRBV20-1	TRBJ2-1	TGCAGTGCTAGTGCGCTAGCGGGATACAATGAGCAGTTCTTC	CSASALAGYNEQFF
few	-	TRBV7-8	TRBJ2-5	TGTGCCAGCACCCCCAAGGGGCCCCAGTACTTC	CASTPKGPQYF
few	-	TRBV18	TRBJ2-2	TGTGCCAGCTCACCTTCCGGGACCGACACCGGGGAGCTGTTTTTT	CASSPSGTDTGELFF
few	-	TRBV4-1	TRBJ1-5	TGCGCCAGCAGCACCTTTAGCAATCAGCCCCAGCATTTT	CASSTFSNQPQHF
-	-	TRBV5-1	TRBJ1-1	TGCGCCAGCAGCTTGGGGCTATCCATGAACACTGAAGCTTTCTTT	CASSLGLSMNTEAFF
many	-	TRBV5-6	TRBJ1-3	TGTGCCAGCAGGGGAGGCCCGATCTCTGGAAACACCATATATTTT	CASRGGPISGNTIYF
many	-	TRBV29-1	TRBJ2-7	TGCAGCGCCCGTCTCAGGGGTTCCTACGAGCAGTACTTC	CSARLRGSYEQYF
many	-	TRBV20-1	TRBJ1-1	TGCAGTGCTCCTTTCGAAGGGTTCGCCACTGAAGCTTTCTTT	CSAPFEGFATEAFF
-	TRBD2	TRBV6-1	TRBJ2-1	TGTGCCAGCACCTACCGTGCTAGCGGGGGCCCACCACCGCGGCAGTTCTTC	CASTYRASGGPPPRQFF
many	-	TRBV5-5	TRBJ2-1	TGTGCCAGCGCGTTTGAGGGGACACTTTACAATGAGCAGTTCTTC	CASAFEGTLYNEQFF
few	TRBD1	TRBV11-2	TRBJ2-7	TGTGCCAGCAGCTTAGGGACAGGGGGGGGGTACGAGCAGTACTTC	CASSLGTGGGYEQYF
many	-	TRBV11-1	TRBJ2-2	TGTGCCAGCAGCTCCAAGGTCGGAAACACCGGGGAGCTGTTTTTT	CASSSKVGNTGELFF
-	-	TRBV20-1	TRBJ1-1	TGCAGTGCTAGAGATGGAGTGAACACTGAAGCTTTCTTT	CSARDGVNTEAFF
-	-	TRBV27	TRBJ1-3	TGTGCCAGCAGTTTCAACGGTGAATCCGGAAACACCATATATTTT	CASSFNGESGNTIYF
-	TRBD1	TRBV20-1	TRBJ1-6	TGCAGTGCTAGGATCGTGGGACAGGAAATCCTAGGGTCACCCCTCCACTTT	CSARIVGQEILGSPLHF
many	-	TRBV5-6	TRBJ1-5	TGTGCCAGCAGCGCTAGGACGGAGTATAGCAATCAGCCCCAGCATTTT	CASSARTEYSNQPQHF
many	-	TRBV10-3	TRBJ2-3	TGTGCCATCAGTGAGGAAGGAGGGCCCATAGACTACACAGATACGCAGTATTTT	CAISEEGGPIDYTDTQYF
many	-	TRBV20-1	TRBJ2-5	TGCAGTGTGGCGGTGTACCAAGAGACCCAGTACTTC	CSVAVYQETQYF
many	-	TRBV12-3/TRBV12-4	TRBJ2-6	TGTGCCAGCAGTTTCAGAGGGGGGGCCAACGTCCTGACTTTC	CASSFRGGANVLTF
-	TRBD2	TRBV19	TRBJ2-5	TGTGCCAGTAGTAGAGGACTAGTCGGGGTGCGAGAGACCCAGTACTTC	CASSRGLVGVRETQYF
few	-	TRBV7-6	TRBJ2-5	TGTGCCAGCAGCCCCTTCCCGGGGGTAGAAGAGACCCAGTACTTC	CASSPFPGVEETQYF
many	-	TRBV20-1	TRBJ2-7	TGCAGTGCTGAGACAGTGACGAACTCCTACGAGCAGTACTTC	CSAETVTNSYEQYF
few	-	TRBV4-1	TRBJ2-5	TGCGCCAGCAGCCAAAGAGCCCTCGCCCAAGAGACCCAGTACTTC	CASSQRALAQETQYF
few	-	TRBV7-9	TRBJ1-3	TGTGCCAGCAGCTTGATGATGACGGACACCATATATTTT	CASSLMMTDTIYF